This T cell receptor beta chain was captured by sequencing in a study of CD8+CD57+ T cells in acquired aplastic anemia (dated by TCRdb to 2016 to 2019). In terms of the full investigation: On average, sorted CD4+ and CD8+ cells yielded around 3.5 ug of extracted DNA, with a range of 0.2 to 27.4 ug. A CD8+CD57+ expansion meant a frequency higher than the mean frequency seen in healthy subjects. The research as a whole found: CD8+ Simpson's diversity did not differ significantly between patients and healthy controls (P=0.060). Some 30 CD8+ CDR3 sequences were found to be shared between patients and controls, but these sequences appeared to be highly expressed in patients and within the immunodominant clones of the patients.

Sequences SEHNR (CDR1) and FQNEAQ (CDR2) are obtained from the germline V gene (reference sequence). Taken from cysteine to phenylalanine, the CDR3 has 15 residues. Left in the record is the CDR3 DNA by itself, 45 bases read in frame from the first base. The V end loses 5 bases and the J end loses 5 bases, and a stretch of 18 bases separates them. Genomic DNA served as template for TCR beta VDJ combination and CDR3 sequence profiling. An Illumina HiSeq 2000 was used for TCR repertoire sequencing. As for the authors' bioinformatics: TRBV/TRBJ rearrangement plots, CDR3 size and DJ length profiles, and Simpson's diversity index were used to evaluate the repertoires. The immunodominant clone was defined as the most abundant DNA sequence in deep sequencing data. CDR3 amino acid sequences were checked for sharing across subjects and were also compared against the VDJdb database and published repertoires. TCRdb redid the processing of the public reads, applying fastp at Q25 and MiXCR, and retained in-frame beta chains. Rows with one shared CDR3 protein collapse into an entry with the most common genes and DNA. In this record, the V and J calls reflect TCRdb's handling and not the investigators' own analysis. For this sample there are some 200,000 distinct CDR3 sequences; less than 60% appear just once. The top ten clones comprise approximately 9.7% of the sample.

Expansion of CD8+CD57+ cells had been shown by flow cytometry in the patients chosen for sequencing. Every patient had severe acquired aplastic anemia, diagnosed using the International Study of Aplastic Anemia and Agranulocytosis and Camitta criteria. No patient had received any therapy when blood was sampled. TCR repertoires of sorted CD4+ and CD8+ blood T cells from severe aplastic anemia patients and healthy subjects were deep-sequenced in the study. In the USA, patient enrollment took place under clinicaltrials.gov protocols 00001620, 01623167, 00001397, 00071045, 00081523 and 00961064. Ficoll-Paque density gradient centrifugation was used to isolate peripheral blood mononuclear cells. CD4+ and CD8+ T cells were sorted by FACS or magnetic beads before DNA extraction. The sample holds many counts of this clonotype. It has no known antigen specificity. No much larger clonotype is one base removed from it; base qualities were not supplied.

The specimen was sorted CD4+, CD8+, or CD8+CD57+ T cells (not recorded which) from PBMCs. The clonotype was recovered from a human donor with aplastic anemia. The rearrangement joined TRBV7-9 to TRBJ1-2; no D gene is confidently identified. The base sequence is TGTGCCAGCAGCGTGATGTCAAACATCCTATATGGCTACACCTTC. Its amino acids are CASSVMSNILYGYTF.